This entry lists 22 T cell receptor beta chains sequenced from one sample in a study of OX40 agonist ivuxolimab in advanced cancers. Sequencing was performed with immunoSEQ multiplex PCR; in TCRdb, only in-frame clones are kept and a portion is missing. This table holds 65,000 to 90,000 clones, under 95% found once. The material was CD4+ or CD8+ T cells sorted from blood, obtained in a trial of the OX40 agonist ivuxolimab. Source of these receptors: an adult with an advanced solid tumor such as melanoma, head and neck, liver or kidney cancer.

The chain employs TRBV6-5 and TRBJ2-1; D call uncertain. The CDR3 length is 13 residues. Germline V gene sequence: CDR1 MNHEY, CDR2 SVGAGI. Trimming pared 0 bases from V and 7 bases from J, leaving 7 bases between. CDR3 DNA sequence: TGTGCCAGCAGTTACTCGTCCGGGAATGAGCAGTTCTTC. Residues: CASSYSSGNEQFF.

This chain links TRBV28 with TRBJ1-5; 9 bases fit TRBD1. From germline, CDR1 is MDHEN and CDR2 SYDVKM. The CDR3 length is 17 residues. The V segment lost 2 bases and the J segment 5 bases; nucleotides outside the gene matches: 10. The CDR3 sequence: CASSLSLGQGKDQPQHF. CDR3 DNA: TGTGCCAGCAGTTTAAGCCTCGGACAGGGGAAAGATCAGCCCCAGCATTTT.

DNA for the CDR3: TGTGCCAGCAGCGTAGACGGGGCCGCAGATACGCAGTATTTT. Protein: CASSVDGAADTQYF. The chain couples TRBV9 to TRBJ2-3, with D tentatively TRBD1 or TRBD2 (5 bases each). Between the trimmed V and J ends, which lost 0 bases and 4 bases, there was a span of 9 bases. CDR3 size: 14 residues. Looked up from germline, CDR1 is SGDLS and CDR2 is YYNGEE.

The V call is TRBV5-5, the J call TRBJ2-3; D remains ambiguous. CDR1 is SGHKS and CDR2 is YYEKEE in the germline V gene (reference sequence). V was cut by 0 bases and J by 4 bases, with 15 bases left in between. The length of the CDR3 is 16 residues. The CDR3 loop is CASSLGQAVGSDTQYF. CDR3 sequence (DNA): TGTGCCAGCAGCTTGGGGCAGGCGGTCGGTTCAGATACGCAGTATTTT.

The chain carries TRBV28 and TRBJ1-3; D is undetermined. Trimming pared 3 bases from V and 7 bases from J, leaving 16 bases between. CDR1 is MDHEN, CDR2 SYDVKM, per germline. The CDR3 length is 15 residues. CDR3 protein: CASSLLEGGGNTIYF. The CDR3, as DNA: TGTGCCAGCAGTTTGTTGGAGGGTGGAGGGAACACCATATATTTT. Full variable domain (rest looked up from reference TRBV28 and TRBJ1-3): DVKVTQSSRYLVKRTGEKVFLECVQDMDHENMFWYRQDPGLGLRLIYFSYDVKMKEKGDIPEGYSVSREKKERFSLILESASTNQTSMYLCASSLLEGGGNTIYFGEGSWLTVV.

The V and J genes are TRBV11-3 and TRBJ2-3; the D gene is possibly TRBD1 (5 bases). V was shortened by 2 bases and J by 3 bases, with 6 bases between the two germline ends. The CDR3 length is 13 residues. Per germline, CDR1 SGHNT and CDR2 YENEEA. DNA for the CDR3: TGTGCCAGCAGCTTATCAGGGACAGATACGCAGTATTTT. This encodes CASSLSGTDTQYF.

The chain combines TRBV27 with TRBJ1-5; TRBD1 might be the D (6 bases). V gave up 2 bases and J gave up 4 bases, with 6 bases separating them. Germline lookup yields CDR1 MNHEY and CDR2 SMNVEV (reference sequence). The CDR3 consists of 13 residues. CDR3: CASSLQGNQPQHF. The CDR3 nucleotides read TGTGCCAGCAGTTTACAGGGGAATCAGCCCCAGCATTTT.

This sequence joins TRBV9 and TRBJ2-2, with 7 bases identical to TRBD2. Germline trimming cut 0 bases from V and 3 bases from J; bases unmatched to any gene: 2. The CDR3 runs 15 residues. CDR1 SGDLS and CDR2 YYNGEE come from the germline V gene. This CDR3 is CASSVGGRDTGELFF. In nucleotides, the CDR3 is TGTGCCAGCAGCGTAGGCGGGAGAGACACCGGGGAGCTGTTTTTT.

This clone was observed a handful of times. V usage is TRBV19 and J usage is TRBJ1-5, with D possibly matching TRBD1 (5 bases). The V and J ends lost 3 bases and 4 bases respectively, with 7 bases between them. In germline, CDR1 is LNHDA, CDR2 SQIVND (reference sequence). CDR3 length: 13 residues. CDR3 bases: TGTGCCAGTAGTATTTGGGGGAATCAGCCCCAGCATTTT. Translation: CASSIWGNQPQHF.

The chain uses TRBV27 and TRBJ1-2, with TRBD1 matching over 7 bases. CDR1 MNHEY and CDR2 SMNVEV come from the germline V gene (reference sequence). The CDR3 spans 12 residues. The V gene end was trimmed by 7 bases and the J gene end by 7 bases; junction bases not matched to a gene: 6. CDR3 amino acids: CASIGGAGGYTF. The CDR3 coding sequence is TGTGCCAGCATAGGGGGCGCAGGTGGCTACACCTTC.

V is TRBV6-5 and J is TRBJ2-7; D unresolved. Deletions cut 6 bases from V and 6 bases from J, with 15 bases between. The length of the CDR3 is 13 residues. Germline lookup yields CDR1 MNHEY and CDR2 SVGAGI. The CDR3 spells CASSPNMLSEQYV. The CDR3 DNA reads as TGTGCCAGCAGCCCCAACATGCTTTCCGAGCAGTACGTC.

The chain carries TRBV7-9 and TRBJ2-1, with D hard to call. The CDR3 runs to 13 residues. V lost 4 bases and J lost 6, with 10 bases in between. CDR1 and CDR2 (germline): SEHNR, FQNEAQ (reference sequence). In nucleotides, the CDR3 is TGTGCCAGCAGCTCACCGTACGGCAATGAGCAGTTCTTC. This encodes CASSSPYGNEQFF. Supplemented by reference TRBV7-9 and TRBJ2-1, the full variable domain reads DTGVSQNPRHKITKRGQNVTFRCDPISEHNRLYWYRQTLGQGPEFLTYFQNEAQLEKSRLLSDRFSAERPKGSFSTLEIQRTEQGDSAMYLCASSSPYGNEQFFGPGTRLTVL.

The V call is TRBV10-3, the J call TRBJ1-2; weak D call: TRBD1 (5 bases). Germline values: CDR1 ENHRY, CDR2 SYGVKD. V lost 6 bases and J 2 bases, leaving 7 bases between the germline ends. The CDR3 length is 12 residues. CDR3 sequence (DNA): TGTGCCATCAGGACAGACAACTATGGCTACACCTTC. It codes for CAIRTDNYGYTF.

V and J are TRBV30 and TRBJ2-1, with 11 bases that match TRBD2. The germline CDR1 and CDR2 sequences are GTSNPN and SVGIG (reference sequence). This CDR3 region has 15 residues. The V segment lost 5 bases and the J segment 3 bases; nucleotides outside the gene matches: 6. The CDR3 DNA sequence: TGTGCCTGGCAATCCGGGACTAGCGGCTACAATGAGCAGTTCTTC. Protein: CAWQSGTSGYNEQFF. Full variable domain (remainder filled in from reference TRBV30 and TRBJ2-1): SQTIHQWPATLVQPVGSPLSLECTVEGTSNPNLYWYRQAAGRGLQLLFYSVGIGQISSEVPQNLSASRPQDRQFILSSKKLLLSDSGFYLCAWQSGTSGYNEQFFGPGTRLTVL.

The chain uses TRBV2 and TRBJ1-4; a weak D match, TRBD1 (5 bases). The CDR3 extends over 14 amino acids. The germline gives CDR1 SNHLY, CDR2 FYNNEI. Trimming removed 10 bases from V and 8 bases from J, with 20 bases in between. CDR3 amino acids: CATCPGAAKEKLFF. The CDR3 DNA reads TGTGCCACCTGTCCCGGGGCCGCGAAAGAAAAACTGTTTTTT.

The V gene is TRBV5-6, the J gene TRBJ1-6; D uncertain. CDR3 length equals 14 residues. Trimming stripped 0 bases from V and 9 bases from J, with 10 bases between. The germline V gene has CDR1 SGHDT and CDR2 YYEEEE. For the CDR3, the DNA is TGTGCCAGCAGCTTGGGCGGTGGGCTTTCACCCCTCCACTTT. Its protein is CASSLGGGLSPLHF. The entire variable domain, with the rest obtained from reference TRBV5-6 and TRBJ1-6, is as follows: DAGVTQSPTHLIKTRGQQVTLRCSPKSGHDTVSWYQQALGQGPQFIFQYYEEEERQRGNFPDRFSGHQFPNYSSELNVNALLLGDSALYLCASSLGGGLSPLHFGNGTRLTVT.

This sequence joins TRBV4-3 and TRBJ1-2, with 10 bases fitting TRBD1. Germline-derived CDR1 and CDR2 are LGHNA and YSLEER. V was pared by 4 bases and J by 8 bases, with 13 bases of the junction left unmatched. This CDR3 region has 16 residues. As DNA, the CDR3 is TGCGCCAGCAGCCCCCAGCAGGGACAGGGGTTTAAAGGCTACACCTTC. It translates to CASSPQQGQGFKGYTF.

The chain joins TRBV14 to TRBJ2-1; tentatively, D is TRBD2 (6 bases). The CDR3 loop spans 15 amino acids. V was cut by 0 bases and J by 7 bases, with 13 bases left in between. Per germline, CDR1 SGHDN and CDR2 FVKESK. The CDR3 protein is CASSQEPGLLNEQFF. The CDR3 coding sequence is TGTGCCAGCAGCCAAGAACCGGGACTGCTAAATGAGCAGTTCTTC.

Turning to this clone: At the DNA level, this CDR3 is encoded by other sequences in the same sample as well. The J gene is TRBJ1-1, the V gene TRBV28; unclear D gene. The CDR3 has 14 residues. Trimming took 2 bases from V and 2 from J, leaving 9 bases between them. Germline V gene data show CDR1 as MDHEN and CDR2 as SYDVKM. The CDR3 reads CASSLRPTNTEAFF. The CDR3 coding sequence is TGTGCCAGCAGTTTAAGGCCGACTAACACTGAAGCTTTCTTT.

V usage is TRBV5-4 and J usage is TRBJ2-3, with D tentatively TRBD1 (5 bases). Trimming stripped 0 bases from V and 0 bases from J, with 5 bases between. The length of the CDR3 is 14 residues. Germline-derived CDR1 and CDR2 are SGHNT and YYREEE (reference sequence). The CDR3 region has the DNA TGTGCCAGCAGCTTGGGACAGAGCACAGATACGCAGTATTTT. Protein sequence: CASSLGQSTDTQYF.

The CDR3 DNA reads as TGTGCCAGCAGTTACTCGGAGGGAAGCAGGGATACGCAGTATTTT. The encoded protein is CASSYSEGSRDTQYF. V usage is TRBV6-5 and J usage is TRBJ2-3; D perhaps matches TRBD2 (6 bases). Germline V CDR1 and CDR2: MNHEY, SVGAGI. The CDR3 extends over 15 amino acids. Trimming cost V 0 bases and J 6 bases, with 13 bases left between them.

CDR3: CASSVGSSGGAYEQFF. The CDR3, as DNA: TGTGCCAGCAGCGTAGGTTCTAGCGGGGGGGCATATGAGCAGTTCTTC. This rearrangement joins TRBV9 to TRBJ2-1; 12 nucleotides match TRBD2. CDR3 length: 16 residues. Looked up from germline, CDR1 is SGDLS and CDR2 is YYNGEE. V was pared by 0 bases and J by 8 bases, with 6 bases of the junction left unmatched. Full variable domain (remainder filled in from reference TRBV9 and TRBJ2-1): DSGVTQTPKHLITATGQRVTLRCSPRSGDLSVYWYQQSLDQGLQFLIQYYNGEERAKGNILERFSAQQFPDLHSELNLSSLELGDSALYFCASSVGSSGGAYEQFFGPGTRLTVL.